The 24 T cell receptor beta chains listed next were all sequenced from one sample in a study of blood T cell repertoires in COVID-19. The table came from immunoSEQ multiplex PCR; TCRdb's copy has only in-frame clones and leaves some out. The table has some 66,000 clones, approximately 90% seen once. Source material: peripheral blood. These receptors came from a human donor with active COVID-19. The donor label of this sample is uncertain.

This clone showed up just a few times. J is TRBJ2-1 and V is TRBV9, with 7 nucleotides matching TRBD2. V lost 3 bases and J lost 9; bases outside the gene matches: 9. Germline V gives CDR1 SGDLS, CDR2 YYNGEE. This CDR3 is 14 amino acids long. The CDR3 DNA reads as TGTGCCAGCAGCGCCAGACGGGCGGGGGTTGAGCAGTTCTTC. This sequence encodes CASSARRAGVEQFF.

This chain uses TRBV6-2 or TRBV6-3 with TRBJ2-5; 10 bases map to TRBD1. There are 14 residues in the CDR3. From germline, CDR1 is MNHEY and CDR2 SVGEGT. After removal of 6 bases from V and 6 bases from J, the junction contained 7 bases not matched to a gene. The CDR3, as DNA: TGTGCCAGCAGCCCGACAGGGGGCTTAAAGACCCAGTACTTC. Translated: CASSPTGGLKTQYF.

CDR3 sequence: CASSSLAGTGELFF. CDR3 nucleotide sequence: TGTGCCAGCAGTTCTCTAGCGGGAACCGGGGAGCTGTTTTTT. This chain connects TRBV6-2 or TRBV6-3 to TRBJ2-2; TRBD2 aligns across 9 bases. The CDR3 contains 14 residues. CDR1 and CDR2 (germline): MNHEY, SVGEGT. V trimming: 4 bases; J trimming: 5 bases; junction bases outside the gene matches: 2.

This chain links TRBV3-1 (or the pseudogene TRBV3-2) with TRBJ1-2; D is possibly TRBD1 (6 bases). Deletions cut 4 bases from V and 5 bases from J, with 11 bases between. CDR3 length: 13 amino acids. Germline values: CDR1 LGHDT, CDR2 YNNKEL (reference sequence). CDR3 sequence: CASSPGQVYGYTF. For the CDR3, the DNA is TGTGCCAGCAGCCCGGGACAAGTATATGGCTACACCTTC.

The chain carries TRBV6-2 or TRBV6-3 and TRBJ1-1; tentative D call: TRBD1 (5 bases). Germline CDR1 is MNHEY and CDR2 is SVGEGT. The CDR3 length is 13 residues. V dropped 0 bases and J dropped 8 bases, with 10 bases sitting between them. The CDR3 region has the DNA TGTGCCAGCAGTTACTCAGGGGCAGCCGAAGCTTTCTTT. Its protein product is CASSYSGAAEAFF.

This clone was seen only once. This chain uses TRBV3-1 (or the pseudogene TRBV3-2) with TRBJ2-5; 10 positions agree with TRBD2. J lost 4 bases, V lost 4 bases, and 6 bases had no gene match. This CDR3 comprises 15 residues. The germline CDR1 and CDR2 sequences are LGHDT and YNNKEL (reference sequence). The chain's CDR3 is CASSPGVAGGETQYF. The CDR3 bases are TGTGCCAGCAGCCCCGGGGTAGCGGGGGGAGAGACCCAGTACTTC.

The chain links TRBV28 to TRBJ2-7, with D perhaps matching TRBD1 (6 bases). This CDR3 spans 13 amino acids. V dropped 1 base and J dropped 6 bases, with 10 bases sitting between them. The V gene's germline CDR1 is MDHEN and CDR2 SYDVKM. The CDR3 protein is CASSLSGTTEQYF. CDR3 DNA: TGTGCCAGCAGTTTATCCGGGACAACCGAGCAGTACTTC.

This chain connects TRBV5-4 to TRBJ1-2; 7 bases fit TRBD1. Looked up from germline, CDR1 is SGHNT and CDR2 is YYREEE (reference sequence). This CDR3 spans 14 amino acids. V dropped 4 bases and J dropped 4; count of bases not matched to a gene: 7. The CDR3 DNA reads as TGTGCCAGCAGCCTAGACAGGGCTAGCTATGGCTACACCTTC. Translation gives CASSLDRASYGYTF. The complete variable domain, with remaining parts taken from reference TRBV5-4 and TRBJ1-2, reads ETGVTQSPTHLIKTRGQQVTLRCSSQSGHNTVSWYQQALGQGPQFIFQYYREEENGRGNFPPRFSGLQFPNYSSELNVNALELDDSALYLCASSLDRASYGYTFGSGTRLTVV.

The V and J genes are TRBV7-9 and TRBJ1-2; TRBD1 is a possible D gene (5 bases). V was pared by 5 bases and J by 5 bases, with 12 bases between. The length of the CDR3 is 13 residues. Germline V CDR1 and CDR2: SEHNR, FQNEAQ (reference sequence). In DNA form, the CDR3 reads TGTGCCAGCAGCCGGGACCGGGGGTATGGCTACACCTTC. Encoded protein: CASSRDRGYGYTF.

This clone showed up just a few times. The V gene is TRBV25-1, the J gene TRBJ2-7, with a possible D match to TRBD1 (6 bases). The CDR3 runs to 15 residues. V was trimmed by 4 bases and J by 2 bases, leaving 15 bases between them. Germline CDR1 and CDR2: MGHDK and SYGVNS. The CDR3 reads CASSVSGTKTYEQYF. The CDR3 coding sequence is TGTGCCAGCAGTGTCTCCGGGACAAAAACCTACGAGCAGTACTTC.

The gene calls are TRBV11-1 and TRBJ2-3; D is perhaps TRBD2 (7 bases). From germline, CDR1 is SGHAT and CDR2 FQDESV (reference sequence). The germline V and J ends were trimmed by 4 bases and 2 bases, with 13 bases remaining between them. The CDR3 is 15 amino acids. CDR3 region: CASSSFAGATDTQYF. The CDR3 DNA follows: TGTGCCAGCAGCTCTTTTGCGGGGGCCACAGATACGCAGTATTTT.

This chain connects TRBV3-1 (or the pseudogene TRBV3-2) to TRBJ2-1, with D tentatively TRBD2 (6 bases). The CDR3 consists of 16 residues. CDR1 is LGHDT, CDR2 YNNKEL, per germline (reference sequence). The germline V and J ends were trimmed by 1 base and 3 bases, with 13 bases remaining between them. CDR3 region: CASSQGVSGDYNEQFF. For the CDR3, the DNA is TGTGCCAGCAGCCAAGGTGTTTCGGGGGACTACAATGAGCAGTTCTTC.

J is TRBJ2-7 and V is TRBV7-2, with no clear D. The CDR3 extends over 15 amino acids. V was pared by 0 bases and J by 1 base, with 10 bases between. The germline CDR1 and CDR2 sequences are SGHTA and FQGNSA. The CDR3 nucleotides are TGTGCCAGCAGCTTAGCCCCAGAATCTTCCTACGAGCAGTACTTC. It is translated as CASSLAPESSYEQYF.

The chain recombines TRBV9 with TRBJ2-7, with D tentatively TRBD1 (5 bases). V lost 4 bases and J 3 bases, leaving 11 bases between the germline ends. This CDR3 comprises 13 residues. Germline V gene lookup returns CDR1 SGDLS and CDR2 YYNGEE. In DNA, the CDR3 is TGTGCCAGCAGCCGGTTGCAGGGCTACGAGCAGTACTTC. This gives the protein CASSRLQGYEQYF.

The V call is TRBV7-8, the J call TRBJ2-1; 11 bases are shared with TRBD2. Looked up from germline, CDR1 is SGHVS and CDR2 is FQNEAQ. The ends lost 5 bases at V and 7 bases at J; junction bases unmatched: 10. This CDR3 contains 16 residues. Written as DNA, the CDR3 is TGTGCCAGCAGCCTAACACTAGCGGGGGCTGGAAATGAGCAGTTCTTC. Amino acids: CASSLTLAGAGNEQFF.

CDR3 in amino acids: CASSQPDSSGRAGTDTQYF. The DNA for the CDR3 is TGCGCCAGCAGCCAACCGGATTCTAGCGGGAGGGCGGGTACAGATACGCAGTATTTT. V usage is TRBV4-1 and J usage is TRBJ2-3; 12 bases line up with TRBD2. The germline V gene encodes CDR1 MGHRA and CDR2 YSYEKL. The CDR3 sequence is 19 residues long. V shed 2 bases and J 3 bases; nucleotides not matched to a gene: 12.

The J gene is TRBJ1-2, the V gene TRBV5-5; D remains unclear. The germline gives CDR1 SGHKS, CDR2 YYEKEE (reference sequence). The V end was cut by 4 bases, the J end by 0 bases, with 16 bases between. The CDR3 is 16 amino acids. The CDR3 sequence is CASSPRLLPSNYGYTF. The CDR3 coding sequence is TGTGCCAGCAGCCCCCGGTTATTGCCGTCTAACTATGGCTACACCTTC.

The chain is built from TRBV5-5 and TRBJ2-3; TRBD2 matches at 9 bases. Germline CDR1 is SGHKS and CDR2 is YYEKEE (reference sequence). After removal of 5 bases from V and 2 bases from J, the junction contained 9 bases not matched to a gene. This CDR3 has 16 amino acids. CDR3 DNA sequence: TGTGCCAGCAGACCCATAGCGGGGGATTTCACAGATACGCAGTATTTT. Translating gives CASRPIAGDFTDTQYF.

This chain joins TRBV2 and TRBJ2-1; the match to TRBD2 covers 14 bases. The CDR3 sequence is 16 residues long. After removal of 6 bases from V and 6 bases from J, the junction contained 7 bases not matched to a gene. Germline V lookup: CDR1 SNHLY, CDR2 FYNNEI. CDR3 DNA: TGTGCCAGCAGGGGACTAGCGGGAGAACGTAGCAATGAGCAGTTCTTC. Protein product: CASRGLAGERSNEQFF.

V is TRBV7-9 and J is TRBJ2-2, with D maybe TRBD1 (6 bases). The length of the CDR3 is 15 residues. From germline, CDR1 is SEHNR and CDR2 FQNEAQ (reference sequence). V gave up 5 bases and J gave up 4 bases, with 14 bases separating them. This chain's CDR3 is CASSPGQGSTGELFF. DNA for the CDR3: TGTGCCAGCAGCCCGGGGCAGGGGAGCACCGGGGAGCTGTTTTTT.

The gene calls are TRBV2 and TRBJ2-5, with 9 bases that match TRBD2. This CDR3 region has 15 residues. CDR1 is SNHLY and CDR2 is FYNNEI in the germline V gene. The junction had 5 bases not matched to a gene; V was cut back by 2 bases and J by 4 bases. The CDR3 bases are TGTGCCAGCAGTGAATACCTAGCGGGGATAGAGACCCAGTACTTC. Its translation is CASSEYLAGIETQYF.

In nucleotides, the CDR3 is TGTGCCAGCAGCTTAGCGACAGGGCTGAACACTGAAGCTTTCTTT. Amino acid sequence: CASSLATGLNTEAFF. This chain uses TRBV7-2 with TRBJ1-1, with 7 bases that match TRBD1. Losses at the gene ends were 0 bases for V and 0 bases for J; bases not matched to a gene: 1. CDR3 length: 15 residues. Germline values: CDR1 SGHTA, CDR2 FQGNSA.

In DNA form, the CDR3 reads TGTGCCAGCACCCCGGGTCCAGACAGGGGCGGGGAGCAGTACTTC. This codes for CASTPGPDRGGEQYF. The genes are TRBV2 and TRBJ2-7; 8 nucleotides line up with TRBD1. V shed 7 bases, J shed 7 bases, and the junction held 15 bases outside the gene matches. CDR3 length: 15 residues. Germline CDR1 and CDR2: SNHLY and FYNNEI.

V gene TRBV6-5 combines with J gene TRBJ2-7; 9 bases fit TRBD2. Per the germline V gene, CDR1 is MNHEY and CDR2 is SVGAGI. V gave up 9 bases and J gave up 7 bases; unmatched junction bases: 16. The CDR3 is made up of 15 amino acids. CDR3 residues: CASPQTSGPWGEQYF. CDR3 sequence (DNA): TGTGCCAGTCCTCAGACTAGCGGACCCTGGGGAGAGCAGTACTTC.